A selection of T cell receptor beta chains follows, all from one sample in a study of blood T cell repertoires in COVID-19. Using immunoSEQ multiplex PCR, the repertoire was profiled, and TCRdb retains in-frame clones only, with some absent. Here the sample spans approximately 90,000 clones, approximately 88% being singletons. Material: peripheral blood. These receptors originate from a woman in her 70s with acute or convalescent COVID-19. CDR3s include the opening cysteine and the closing phenylalanine or tryptophan. The order of the fields is J gene, D gene, CDR3 length, V gene, clone size, CDR3 protein, CDR3 DNA. A D gene is named only where the DNA matches it firmly. Some rows have no size entry. The others give once, few or many, or a class for an expanded clone.

j_gene: TRBJ1-1; d_gene: NA; len: 15; v_gene: TRBV28; abundance: NA; CDR3aa: CASSIGGDMNTEAFF; CDR3nt: TGTGCCAGCAGCATAGGGGGGGACATGAACACTGAAGCTTTCTTT
j_gene: TRBJ1-2; d_gene: NA; len: 15; v_gene: TRBV9; abundance: NA; CDR3aa: CASSVDKDSPYGYTF; CDR3nt: TGTGCCAGCAGCGTAGACAAAGACAGCCCCTATGGCTACACCTTC
j_gene: TRBJ1-3; d_gene: TRBD1; len: 14; v_gene: TRBV6-5; abundance: NA; CDR3aa: CASSSGQVGNTIYF; CDR3nt: TGTGCCAGCAGCTCCGGACAGGTTGGAAACACCATATATTTT
j_gene: TRBJ1-1; d_gene: NA; len: 15; v_gene: TRBV7-2; abundance: NA; CDR3aa: CASSFFMAGNTEAFF; CDR3nt: TGTGCCAGCAGCTTTTTTATGGCAGGCAACACTGAAGCTTTCTTT
j_gene: TRBJ2-2; d_gene: TRBD2; len: 15; v_gene: TRBV6-5; abundance: NA; CDR3aa: CAGGTSSYGTGELFF; CDR3nt: TGTGCCGGAGGGACTAGCAGTTATGGCACCGGGGAGCTGTTTTTT
j_gene: TRBJ2-5; d_gene: NA; len: 13; v_gene: TRBV7-2; abundance: NA; CDR3aa: CASSSGQGTTQYF; CDR3nt: TGTGCCAGCAGCTCAGGCCAAGGAACGACCCAGTACTTC
j_gene: TRBJ2-1; d_gene: TRBD2; len: 15; v_gene: TRBV6-5; abundance: NA; CDR3aa: CATAWLTGGQGEQFF; CDR3nt: TGTGCCACCGCGTGGTTGACGGGGGGGCAAGGGGAGCAGTTCTTC
j_gene: TRBJ2-7; d_gene: NA; len: 14; v_gene: TRBV5-1; abundance: NA; CDR3aa: CASSLAQGSYEQYF; CDR3nt: TGCGCCAGCAGCTTGGCACAGGGCTCCTACGAGCAGTACTTC
j_gene: TRBJ2-3; d_gene: TRBD1; len: 20; v_gene: TRBV7-8; abundance: NA; CDR3aa: CASSLRFGQGAKVGTDTQYF; CDR3nt: TGTGCCAGCAGCTTACGTTTTGGACAGGGGGCAAAGGTTGGCACAGATACGCAGTATTTT
j_gene: TRBJ2-1; d_gene: NA; len: 15; v_gene: TRBV6-2/TRBV6-3; abundance: NA; CDR3aa: CASSYNSRDYNEQFF; CDR3nt: TGTGCCAGCAGTTACAACTCTAGAGATTACAATGAGCAGTTCTTC
j_gene: TRBJ2-5; d_gene: TRBD2; len: 13; v_gene: TRBV25-1; abundance: NA; CDR3aa: CASRGTRGETQYF; CDR3nt: TGTGCCAGCAGAGGGACTAGGGGTGAGACCCAGTACTTC
j_gene: TRBJ2-2; d_gene: TRBD1; len: 16; v_gene: TRBV6-1; abundance: NA; CDR3aa: CASSGGRDRDTGELFF; CDR3nt: TGTGCCAGCAGTGGGGGCCGGGACAGGGACACCGGGGAGCTGTTTTTT
j_gene: TRBJ2-5; d_gene: NA; len: 14; v_gene: TRBV3-1/TRBV3-2; abundance: NA; CDR3aa: CASSQRQGGETQYF; CDR3nt: TGTGCCAGCAGCCAGAGACAGGGAGGTGAGACCCAGTACTTC
j_gene: TRBJ2-7; d_gene: NA; len: 12; v_gene: TRBV28; abundance: NA; CDR3aa: CASSQGSYEQYF; CDR3nt: TGTGCCAGCAGTCAGGGCTCCTACGAGCAGTACTTC
j_gene: TRBJ1-1; d_gene: TRBD1; len: 13; v_gene: TRBV7-9; abundance: NA; CDR3aa: CASSLTGVWGAFF; CDR3nt: TGTGCCAGCAGCCTTACAGGGGTGTGGGGAGCTTTCTTT
j_gene: TRBJ1-6; d_gene: TRBD1; len: 16; v_gene: TRBV6-5; abundance: NA; CDR3aa: CASSSGQGANNSPLHF; CDR3nt: TGTGCCAGCAGTTCCGGACAGGGGGCTAATAATTCACCCCTCCACTTT
j_gene: TRBJ2-3; d_gene: TRBD2; len: 17; v_gene: TRBV7-9; abundance: NA; CDR3aa: CASSPTSGRTFGDTQYF; CDR3nt: TGTGCCAGCAGCCCGACTAGCGGGAGGACATTCGGAGATACGCAGTATTTT
j_gene: TRBJ1-2; d_gene: NA; len: 14; v_gene: TRBV6-5; abundance: few; CDR3aa: CASSNSGRGYGYTF; CDR3nt: TGTGCCAGCAGTAACAGCGGCAGGGGCTATGGCTACACCTTC
j_gene: TRBJ2-3; d_gene: TRBD2; len: 14; v_gene: TRBV10-3; abundance: NA; CDR3aa: CAISVGSGTDTQYF; CDR3nt: TGTGCCATCAGTGTGGGTAGCGGGACAGATACGCAGTATTTT
j_gene: TRBJ1-6; d_gene: NA; len: 11; v_gene: TRBV13; abundance: once; CDR3aa: CASSFGPPLHF; CDR3nt: TGTGCCAGCAGCTTCGGTCCACCCCTCCACTTT
j_gene: TRBJ2-3; d_gene: TRBD1; len: 15; v_gene: TRBV25-1; abundance: once; CDR3aa: CASSKRDSPTDTQYF; CDR3nt: TGTGCCAGCAGTAAAAGGGACAGCCCGACAGATACGCAGTATTTT
j_gene: TRBJ2-3; d_gene: TRBD1; len: 12; v_gene: TRBV30; abundance: once; CDR3aa: CASGQGADTQYF; CDR3nt: TGTGCCTCCGGACAGGGAGCAGATACGCAGTATTTT
j_gene: TRBJ1-3; d_gene: NA; len: 14; v_gene: TRBV18; abundance: NA; CDR3aa: CASSRSDTGNTIYF; CDR3nt: TGTGCCAGCTCACGATCGGACACTGGAAACACCATATATTTT
j_gene: TRBJ1-3; d_gene: NA; len: 14; v_gene: TRBV18; abundance: NA; CDR3aa: CASSPLEAGNTIYF; CDR3nt: TGTGCCAGCTCGCCCCTAGAGGCTGGAAACACCATATATTTT
j_gene: TRBJ2-5; d_gene: NA; len: 12; v_gene: TRBV10-1; abundance: NA; CDR3aa: CASSEGSRPQYF; CDR3nt: TGCGCCAGCAGTGAGGGGAGCCGACCCCAGTACTTC
j_gene: TRBJ2-2; d_gene: NA; len: 16; v_gene: TRBV5-6; abundance: NA; CDR3aa: CASSLRVAGGIGELFF; CDR3nt: TGTGCCAGCAGCTTGAGAGTGGCAGGGGGGATCGGGGAGCTGTTTTTT
j_gene: TRBJ1-2; d_gene: TRBD1; len: 15; v_gene: TRBV27; abundance: NA; CDR3aa: CASSSSGGSTYGYTF; CDR3nt: TGTGCCAGCAGCTCGTCAGGGGGCTCAACCTATGGCTACACCTTC
j_gene: TRBJ1-6; d_gene: TRBD1; len: 15; v_gene: TRBV15; abundance: NA; CDR3aa: CATSRDVAGGSPLHF; CDR3nt: TGTGCCACCAGCAGAGATGTGGCAGGGGGTTCACCCCTCCACTTT